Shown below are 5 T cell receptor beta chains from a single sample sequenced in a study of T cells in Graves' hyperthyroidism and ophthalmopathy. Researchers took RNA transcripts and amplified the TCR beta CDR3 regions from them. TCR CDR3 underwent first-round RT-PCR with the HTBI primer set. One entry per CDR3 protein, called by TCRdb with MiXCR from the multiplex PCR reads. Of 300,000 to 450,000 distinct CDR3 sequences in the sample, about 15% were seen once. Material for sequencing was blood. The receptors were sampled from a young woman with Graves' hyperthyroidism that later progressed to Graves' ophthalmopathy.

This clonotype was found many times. This CDR3 reads CSAALPRRGGGDGYTF. The CDR3 nucleotides are TGCAGTGCCGCTCTCCCTCGAAGAGGGGGGGGCGATGGCTACACCTTC. The gene calls are TRBV20-1 and TRBJ1-2, with a possible D match to TRBD1 (6 bases). The V gene's germline CDR1 is DFQATT and CDR2 SNEGSKA (reference sequence). The length of the CDR3 is 16 residues. Trimming pared 6 bases from V and 6 bases from J, leaving 26 bases between.

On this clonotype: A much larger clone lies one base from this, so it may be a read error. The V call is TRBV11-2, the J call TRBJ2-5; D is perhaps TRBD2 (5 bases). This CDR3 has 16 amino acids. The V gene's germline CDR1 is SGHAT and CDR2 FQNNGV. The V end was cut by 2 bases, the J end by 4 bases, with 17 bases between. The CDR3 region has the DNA TGTGCCAGCAGCTTATACCCCCTAGCAGAAGGAGAGACCCAGTACTTC. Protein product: CASSLYPLAEGETQYF.

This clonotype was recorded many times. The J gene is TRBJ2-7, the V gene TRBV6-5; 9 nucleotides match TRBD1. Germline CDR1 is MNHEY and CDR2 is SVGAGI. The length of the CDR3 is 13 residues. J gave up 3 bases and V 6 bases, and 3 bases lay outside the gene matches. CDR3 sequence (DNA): TGTGCCAGCAGGGGGACAGGGAACTACGAGCAGTACTTC. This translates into CASRGTGNYEQYF.

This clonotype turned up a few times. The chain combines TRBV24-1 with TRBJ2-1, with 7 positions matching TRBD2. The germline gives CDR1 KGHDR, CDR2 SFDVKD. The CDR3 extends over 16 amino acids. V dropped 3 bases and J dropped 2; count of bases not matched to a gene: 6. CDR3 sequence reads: CATSDKLASTYNEQFF. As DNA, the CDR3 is TGTGCCACCAGTGATAAACTAGCGAGCACCTACAATGAGCAGTTCTTC.

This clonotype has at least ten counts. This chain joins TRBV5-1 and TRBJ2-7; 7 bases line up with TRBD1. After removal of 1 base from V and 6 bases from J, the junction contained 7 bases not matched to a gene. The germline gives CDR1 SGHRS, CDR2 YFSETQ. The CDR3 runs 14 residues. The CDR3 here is CASSLTGASLEQYF. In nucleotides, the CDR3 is TGCGCCAGCAGCTTGACAGGGGCCTCTCTCGAGCAGTACTTC.